This entry lists 31 T cell receptor beta chains sequenced from one sample in a study of vaccination effects on CD4 cells after COVID-19 (dated by TCRdb to 2022 to 2024). Library preparation used the immunoSEQ multiplex PCR assay. The immuneACCESS repertoire file appears here via TCRdb, limited to in-frame rearrangements. These files lack a portion of the clones; in checked studies, under half of the deficit traces to unresolved V genes, and the cause of the others is not known. Recorded for this sample are 15,000 or so clones; 78% of them occurred a single time. Jointly, the top ten make up about 30% of the sample. These receptors have no known antigen. In the ViraFEST assay, PBMC were stimulated with viral peptide pools, and antigen-specific CD4+ T cell clonotypes were then identified by expansion using TCR sequencing. After about 9 days of culture, CD4+ T cells were isolated with the EasySep CD4+ T cell isolation kit. PCR-confirmed SARS-CoV-2 infection had occurred in convalescent patients between March and December 2020, before the Alpha, Beta and Delta variants emerged in the United States. Participants received two doses of either the BNT162b2 or the mRNA-1273 mRNA SARS-CoV-2 vaccine.

Sequences were derived from CD4+ T cells from PBMCs cultured with HCoV-NL63 spike peptides, sampled after COVID-19 vaccination. Sample cell subset or site, as interpreted from the label and publication: HCoV-NL63 spike overlapping peptide pool stimulation. These receptor sequences come from a human donor who had a prior SARS-CoV-2 infection.

The chain links TRBV3-1 (or the pseudogene TRBV3-2) to TRBJ1-1; the D is unclear. This CDR3 contains 11 residues. V lost 4 bases to trimming and J lost 7 bases, with 7 bases between them. Germline V gene data show CDR1 as LGHDT and CDR2 as YNNKEL (reference sequence). CDR3 sequence: CASSLSGEAFF. The CDR3 coding sequence is TGTGCCAGCAGCCTTTCCGGTGAAGCTTTCTTT.

V is TRBV7-8 and J is TRBJ2-1; the D gene is possibly TRBD1 (6 bases). Trimming shortened V by 5 bases and J by 7 bases, and 12 bases separated the two germline ends. Germline values: CDR1 SGHVS, CDR2 FQNEAQ. This CDR3 has 13 amino acids. CDR3 sequence: CASSGIGGNEQFF. DNA for the CDR3: TGTGCCAGCAGCGGTATAGGGGGAAATGAGCAGTTCTTC. Using reference TRBV7-8 and TRBJ2-1 for the parts outside the CDR3, the full variable domain is GAGVSQSPRYKVAKRGQDVALRCDPISGHVSLFWYQQALGQGPEFLTYFQNEAQLDKSGLPSDRFFAERPEGSVSTLKIQRTQQEDSAVYLCASSGIGGNEQFFGPGTRLTVL.

The chain carries TRBV14 and TRBJ2-2; D is perhaps TRBD1 or TRBD2 (6 bases each). The CDR3 has 16 amino acids. V lost 0 bases and J 3 bases, leaving 11 bases between the germline ends. CDR1 SGHDN and CDR2 FVKESK come from the germline V gene. The CDR3 DNA reads TGTGCCAGCAGCCAAGATTTTAGGGGGGACACCGGGGAGCTGTTTTTT. Translation gives CASSQDFRGDTGELFF.

The CDR3 DNA reads as TGTGCCAGCAGCCTGGACAGGGTGTACGAAAAACTGTTTTTT. Protein: CASSLDRVYEKLFF. V gene TRBV7-9 combines with J gene TRBJ1-4; 8 bases match TRBD1. Trimming removed 5 bases from V and 8 bases from J; junction bases left unmatched: 7. Germline CDR1 reads SEHNR; CDR2 reads FQNEAQ (reference sequence). This CDR3 has 14 amino acids.

J is TRBJ2-4 and V is TRBV13; 9 bases line up with TRBD2. After removal of 5 bases from V and 12 bases from J, the junction contained 20 bases not matched to a gene. The length of the CDR3 is 17 residues. CDR1 and CDR2 from the germline V gene are PRHDT and FYEKMQ (reference sequence). The CDR3 protein is CASSPTSMGPSGMDQYF. CDR3 DNA: TGTGCCAGCAGCCCCACCTCTATGGGCCCTAGCGGGATGGATCAGTACTTC.

This clone appeared once. The chain carries TRBV11-3 and TRBJ2-5, with 7 nucleotides matching TRBD2. The CDR3 is 17 amino acids. Germline assignment: CDR1 SGHNT and CDR2 YENEEA. V trimming: 5 bases; J trimming: 2 bases; junction bases outside the gene matches: 14. In nucleotides, the CDR3 is TGTGCCAGCAGCCCGGGAGGAGGGAGGGCCGGGCAAGAGACCCAGTACTTC. Its translation is CASSPGGGRAGQETQYF.

The chain combines TRBV5-4 with TRBJ2-3; 7 bases fit TRBD2. Per germline, CDR1 SGHNT and CDR2 YYREEE (reference sequence). This CDR3 region has 15 residues. V shed 0 bases and J 4 bases; nucleotides not matched to a gene: 5. As DNA, the CDR3 is TGTGCCAGCAGCTTGGCGGGAGGCTCCGCAGATACGCAGTATTTT. Translated: CASSLAGGSADTQYF.

In the case of this clone: Compared with germline, one end of the junction differs, possibly owing to a read error. V and J are TRBV11-2 and TRBJ2-7; D is perhaps TRBD1 (6 bases). This CDR3 contains 16 residues. Per the germline V gene, CDR1 is SGHAT and CDR2 is FQNNGV. CDR3 sequence (DNA): TGTGCCAGCAGCTCGCCAACAGGGACCTATACCTACGAACAGTACTTC. Protein: CASSSPTGTYTYEQYF.

This clone is large (0.1 to 1%) by share. This chain joins TRBV2 and TRBJ2-2; TRBD2 might be the D (5 bases). The CDR3 contains 13 residues. CDR1 is SNHLY, CDR2 FYNNEI, per germline. Trimming took 5 bases from V and 5 from J, leaving 9 bases between them. The CDR3 sequence is CASSPTGTGELFF. The CDR3 DNA follows: TGTGCCAGCAGTCCCACGGGGACCGGGGAGCTGTTTTTT.

This clone was found a few times. The rearrangement links TRBV11-2 to TRBJ2-5; D gene unclear. Germline assignment: CDR1 SGHAT and CDR2 FQNNGV. Trimming took off 4 bases at V and 7 bases at J, with 25 bases between the two ends. CDR3 length: 17 residues. The DNA for the CDR3 is TGTGCCAGCAGCTCCCTCAAAGGGCAGCGTACCGATTGGACCCAGTACTTC. This codes for CASSSLKGQRTDWTQYF.

The J gene is TRBJ1-3, the V gene TRBV7-9; D not certain. The V and J ends lost 5 bases and 0 bases respectively, with 11 bases between them. Germline CDR1 reads SEHNR; CDR2 reads FQNEAQ (reference sequence). The CDR3 has 15 residues. This CDR3 reads CASSPTRASGNTIYF. CDR3 nucleotide sequence: TGTGCCAGCAGCCCGACACGGGCCTCTGGAAACACCATATATTTT.

The chain is built from TRBV25-1 and TRBJ1-6; the D is unclear. V lost 10 bases, J lost 7 bases, and 20 bases lay in between. The CDR3 contains 15 residues. Germline CDR1 MGHDK, CDR2 SYGVNS. This CDR3 is CAIPKNSDPNSPLHF. The CDR3 region has the DNA TGTGCCATCCCGAAGAATTCGGACCCCAATTCACCCCTCCACTTT.

This clone was seen once. The chain recombines TRBV12-5 with TRBJ1-1, with D uncertain. Germline V gene data show CDR1 as LGHNT and CDR2 as FRNRAP. The V end was cut by 2 bases, the J end by 4 bases, with 2 bases between. There are 11 residues in the CDR3. CDR3 amino acids: CASGLSTEAFF. The CDR3 DNA sequence: TGTGCTAGTGGTTTGTCCACTGAAGCTTTCTTT.

This chain joins TRBV9 and TRBJ1-3; D gene unclear. The CDR3 is 14 residues long. From germline, CDR1 is SGDLS and CDR2 YYNGEE. V was clipped by 4 bases and J by 2 bases, with 10 bases between them. DNA of the CDR3: TGTGCCAGCAGCTCTCAGACAACTGGAAACACCATATATTTT. It yields the protein CASSSQTTGNTIYF. The full variable domain, rest sourced from reference TRBV9 and TRBJ1-3, is DSGVTQTPKHLITATGQRVTLRCSPRSGDLSVYWYQQSLDQGLQFLIQYYNGEERAKGNILERFSAQQFPDLHSELNLSSLELGDSALYFCASSSQTTGNTIYFGEGSWLTVV.

V gene TRBV5-4 combines with J gene TRBJ1-1; D unclear. The CDR3 consists of 14 residues. Germline V gene lookup returns CDR1 SGHNT and CDR2 YYREEE (reference sequence). Between the trimmed V and J ends, which lost 5 bases and 6 bases, there was a span of 17 bases. CDR3 amino acids: CASSSAGRRAEAFF. The CDR3 bases are TGTGCCAGCAGTTCGGCCGGGAGGCGGGCTGAAGCTTTCTTT.

The chain carries TRBV21-1 and TRBJ2-2; the table's D call, TRBD2, has no DNA check behind it. TRBV21-1 is noted as a pseudogene. This CDR3 region has 13 residues. CDR3: CASSARVGGELFF. The CDR3, as DNA: TGTGCCAGCAGCGCCCGGGTGGGCGGGGAGCTGTTTTTT.

The gene calls are TRBV6-5 and TRBJ1-2; 7 bases map to TRBD1. Germline lookup yields CDR1 MNHEY and CDR2 SVGAGI. The CDR3 runs to 15 residues. V was pared by 6 bases and J by 4 bases, with 11 bases of the junction left unmatched. For the CDR3, the DNA is TGTGCCAGCAGACGTGAACAGGGGAGCCCCTATGGCTACACCTTC. This gives the protein CASRREQGSPYGYTF.

This clone was seen more than once but under ten times. The chain recombines TRBV18 with TRBJ2-1, with D maybe TRBD1 (5 bases). The germline V gene encodes CDR1 KGHSH and CDR2 LQKENI. The V end lost 0 bases, the J end lost 4 bases, and 13 bases lay between the germline ends. The CDR3 length is 16 residues. CDR3 loop: CASSPPGARVYNEQFF. As DNA, the CDR3 is TGTGCCAGCTCACCACCTGGGGCTAGAGTATACAATGAGCAGTTCTTC.

V gene TRBV7-2 combines with J gene TRBJ2-2; D unclear. The CDR3 extends over 15 amino acids. Germline-derived CDR1 and CDR2 are SGHTA and FQGNSA. Trimming stripped 1 base from V and 1 base from J, with 7 bases between. CDR3 DNA: TGTGCCAGCAGCTTAGGAACTATGAACACCGGGGAGCTGTTTTTT. Translating it yields CASSLGTMNTGELFF. The variable domain in full, completed from reference TRBV7-2 and TRBJ2-2, reads GAGVSQSPSNKVTEKGKDVELRCDPISGHTALYWYRQSLGQGLEFLIYFQGNSAPDKSGLPSDRFSAERTGGSVSTLTIQRTQQEDSAVYLCASSLGTMNTGELFFGEGSRLTVL.

As DNA, the CDR3 is TGTGCCAGCTCACCTCGGGGGACTAGCGGGTACAATGAGCAGTTCTTC. Translation: CASSPRGTSGYNEQFF. V gene TRBV18 combines with J gene TRBJ2-1, with 12 bases aligning to TRBD2. CDR1 and CDR2 from the germline V gene are KGHSH and LQKENI. With V trimmed by 3 bases and J by 4 bases, 4 bases remained unmatched. The CDR3 extends over 16 amino acids.

This chain uses TRBV7-8 with TRBJ2-1, with 9 bases lining up with TRBD2. This CDR3 comprises 17 residues. V was pared by 1 base and J by 9 bases, with 13 bases of the junction left unmatched. Per the germline V gene, CDR1 is SGHVS and CDR2 is FQNEAQ. CDR3 sequence (DNA): TGTGCCAGCAGCTTAGGCGTTCGAGCGGGAGGCTCCGGTGAGCAGTTCTTC. Residues: CASSLGVRAGGSGEQFF.

The chain joins TRBV30 to TRBJ1-6; D might be TRBD1 (5 bases). The CDR3 covers 14 residues. Looked up from germline, CDR1 is GTSNPN and CDR2 is SVGIG (reference sequence). Trimming stripped 1 base from V and 5 bases from J, with 9 bases between. The DNA for the CDR3 is TGTGCCTGGAGTGGAGGGACGGATAATTCACCCCTCCACTTT. This translates into CAWSGGTDNSPLHF.

The chain is built from TRBV5-1 and TRBJ2-7; tentatively, D is TRBD1 or TRBD2 (7 bases each). Germline-derived CDR1 and CDR2 are SGHRS and YFSETQ. Trimming removed 7 bases from V and 3 bases from J, with 17 bases in between. There are 14 residues in the CDR3. In DNA, the CDR3 is TGCGCCAGCCACCAGGGGGGGGCTGTCTACGAGCAGTACTTC. Translation: CASHQGGAVYEQYF. Filled out from reference TRBV5-1 and TRBJ2-7, the complete variable domain reads KAGVTQTPRYLIKTRGQQVTLSCSPISGHRSVSWYQQTPGQGLQFLFEYFSETQRNKGNFPGRFSGRQFSNSRSEMNVSTLELGDSALYLCASHQGGAVYEQYFGPGTRLTVT.

The V gene is TRBV3-1 (or the pseudogene TRBV3-2), the J gene TRBJ2-7; TRBD2 is a possible D gene (5 bases). V was trimmed by 5 bases and J by 0 bases, leaving 11 bases between them. The CDR3 sequence is 14 residues long. The germline V gene has CDR1 LGHDT and CDR2 YNNKEL (reference sequence). CDR3 sequence (DNA): TGTGCCAGCAGCTCAGGACTTGTCTCCTACGAGCAGTACTTC. Encoded protein: CASSSGLVSYEQYF.

The chain couples TRBV5-4 to TRBJ2-7; D gene unclear. Trimming left V 0 bases short and J 6 bases short, with 10 bases between. This CDR3 is built from 13 residues. The V gene's germline CDR1 is SGHNT and CDR2 YYREEE (reference sequence). CDR3 loop: CASSLVSVSEQYF. The CDR3, as DNA: TGTGCCAGCAGCTTGGTTTCAGTGTCCGAGCAGTACTTC.

This clone was observed once. The chain uses TRBV6-5 and TRBJ2-7, with 9 positions matching TRBD1. CDR3 length: 13 residues. V was clipped by 2 bases and J by 7 bases; unmatched bases: 3. CDR1 is MNHEY and CDR2 is SVGAGI in the germline V gene. Here the CDR3 reads CASSYPDRGEQYF. The CDR3 nucleotides read TGTGCCAGCAGTTACCCGGACAGGGGTGAGCAGTACTTC.

V and J are TRBV5-1 and TRBJ2-3, with no clear D. The CDR3 covers 13 residues. Germline CDR1 reads SGHRS; CDR2 reads YFSETQ. Trimming left V 3 bases short and J 9 bases short, with 14 bases between. In DNA form, the CDR3 reads TGCGCCAGCAGCTCCCGACTGGGTAAGACGCAGTATTTT. Its protein is CASSSRLGKTQYF.

The CDR3 reads CASSAELAGSYNEQFF. The DNA for the CDR3 is TGTGCCAGCAGTGCTGAACTAGCGGGGTCCTACAATGAGCAGTTCTTC. The rearrangement links TRBV6-1 to TRBJ2-1; 10 nucleotides match TRBD2. The V gene's germline CDR1 is MNHNS and CDR2 SASEGT. The length of the CDR3 is 16 residues. V lost 4 bases to trimming and J lost 1 base; unmatched junction nucleotides: 4.

V usage is TRBV5-1 and J usage is TRBJ2-1; TRBD2 agrees at 13 bases. The CDR3 totals 16 residues. Looked up from germline, CDR1 is SGHRS and CDR2 is YFSETQ. V gave up 4 bases and J gave up 9 bases; unmatched junction bases: 10. CDR3 bases: TGCGCCAGCAGCCCTTTGACTAGCGGGGGGTCTGTTGAGCAGTTCTTC. Its translation is CASSPLTSGGSVEQFF.

The rearrangement uses TRBV27 and TRBJ1-1; D possibly corresponds to TRBD1 (6 bases). Trimming removed 6 bases from V and 7 bases from J, with 33 bases in between. Germline CDR1 MNHEY, CDR2 SMNVEV (reference sequence). The CDR3 sequence is 19 residues long. This chain's CDR3 is CASSRSTYDGQPAFGEAFF. CDR3 nucleotides: TGTGCCAGCAGCCGATCCACCTACGACGGACAGCCCGCCTTTGGTGAAGCTTTCTTT.

This clone occurred a few times. The junction departs from germline at one end; a sequencing error may be responsible. In DNA, the CDR3 is TGTGCTAGCAGCTTAGCAAAGGAAGGTGAAAAACTGTTTTTT. Translation: CASSLAKEGEKLFF. J is TRBJ1-4 and V is TRBV7-7; unclear D gene. This CDR3 comprises 14 residues. Germline CDR1 reads SSHAT; CDR2 reads FNYEAQ (reference sequence).